The clone carrying this T cell receptor (beta chain) was counted between two and nine times. Its antigen is still unknown. The primer mix had 60 Vbeta and 13 Jbeta primers. Some clones are missing from TCRdb's copy, which holds only in-frame ones; the method was immunoSEQ multiplex PCR. The table shows over 130,000 clones, with about 80% occurring only once. The data stem from a study of cytomegalovirus exposure and HLA in healthy donors. Study details: Across more than 350 genotyped donors, 81% landed in the Caucasian-associated ancestry cluster.

Study-wide results and limits: Sequence variants that were highly shared formed a cluster that was likely a sequencing artifact. A prior analysis recorded that most TCR beta V segments were productive about 87% or about 30% of the time. On later analysis, the bulk of CMV-associated TCR beta chains appeared to be HLA-restricted.

The trim removed 4 bases at V and 3 bases at J, leaving 7 bases unmatched. The CDR3 has 15 residues. Germline V gene data show CDR1 as MDHEN and CDR2 as SYDVKM. Sequencing used PBMCs. This receptor was obtained from a woman aged 40 to 55 in good health and CMV-seropositive. The chain combines TRBV28 with TRBJ2-7; TRBD2 matches at 9 bases. The CDR3 sequence: CASSSQREALYEQYF. CDR3 bases: TGTGCCAGCAGTTCGCAGCGGGAGGCCCTCTACGAGCAGTACTTC.